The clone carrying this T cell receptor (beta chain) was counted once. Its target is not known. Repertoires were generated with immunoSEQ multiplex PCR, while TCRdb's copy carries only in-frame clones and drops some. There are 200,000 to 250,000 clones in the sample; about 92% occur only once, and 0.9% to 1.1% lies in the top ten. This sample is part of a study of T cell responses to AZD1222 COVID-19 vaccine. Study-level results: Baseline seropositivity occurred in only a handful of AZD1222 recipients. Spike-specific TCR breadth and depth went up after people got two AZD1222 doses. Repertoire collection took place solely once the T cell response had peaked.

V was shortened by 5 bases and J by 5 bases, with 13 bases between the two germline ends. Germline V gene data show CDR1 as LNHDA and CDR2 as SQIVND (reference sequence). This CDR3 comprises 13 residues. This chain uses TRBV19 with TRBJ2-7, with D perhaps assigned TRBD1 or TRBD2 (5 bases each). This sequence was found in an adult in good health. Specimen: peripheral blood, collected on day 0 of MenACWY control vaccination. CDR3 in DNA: TGTGCCAGTAGTGATCCGGGGCCCGACGAGCAGTACTTC. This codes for CASSDPGPDEQYF.